The 17 T cell receptor beta chains below all came from one sample that was sequenced in a study of OX40 agonist ivuxolimab in advanced cancers. The data were produced by immunoSEQ multiplex PCR, yet TCRdb's version contains in-frame clones alone and is incomplete. The sample shows around 45,000 clones, approximately 83% of them seen only once. The source material was CD4+ or CD8+ T cells sorted from blood, sampled in a trial of the OX40 agonist ivuxolimab. The receptors come from an adult with an advanced solid tumor such as melanoma, head and neck, liver or kidney cancer.

CDR3 nucleotide sequence: TGCAGTGCCCAGGGGCCAGATACGCAGTATTTT. This gives the protein CSAQGPDTQYF. The chain has TRBV20-1 and TRBJ2-3, with D possibly matching TRBD1 (6 bases). This CDR3 is built from 11 residues. V was clipped by 6 bases and J by 4 bases, with 8 bases between them. Germline V CDR1 and CDR2: DFQATT, SNEGSKA (reference sequence).

The rearrangement links TRBV28 to TRBJ2-1; no reliable D call. V was cut by 6 bases and J by 7 bases, with 19 bases left in between. Germline-derived CDR1 and CDR2 are MDHEN and SYDVKM. The CDR3 loop spans 15 amino acids. The CDR3 bases are TGTGCCAGCAGCGAGCTAGGGCCCTATGGGAATGAGCAGTTCTTC. It is translated as CASSELGPYGNEQFF.

This clone was recorded only once. This chain connects TRBV27 to TRBJ2-3; tentative D call: TRBD2 (6 bases). Trimming took off 7 bases at V and 5 bases at J, with 19 bases between the two ends. The CDR3 covers 15 residues. The germline V gene has CDR1 MNHEY and CDR2 SMNVEV (reference sequence). The CDR3 coding sequence is TGTGCCAGCACCTCCCGGCGGGGAGTCTTAGATACGCAGTATTTT. Residues: CASTSRRGVLDTQYF.

The chain has TRBV20-1 and TRBJ1-2; maybe TRBD1 (5 bases). The V end lost 2 bases, the J end lost 9 bases, and 7 bases lay between the germline ends. In germline, CDR1 is DFQATT, CDR2 SNEGSKA (reference sequence). This CDR3 is built from 10 residues. CDR3 sequence: CSARLDSYTF. The DNA for the CDR3 is TGCAGTGCTAGATTGGACAGCTACACCTTC.

This clone was observed a single time. The rearrangement uses TRBV4-2 and TRBJ2-5; TRBD1 is a possible D gene (5 bases). The DNA end is a closer match to TRBJ2-7, so the J assignment may be wrong. Germline-derived CDR1 and CDR2 are LGHNA and YNFKEQ. The CDR3 has 15 amino acids. CDR3 amino acids: CASSHQGQGRGEQYF. In DNA form, the CDR3 reads TGTGCCAGCAGCCACCAAGGACAAGGGCGAGGCGAGCAGTACTTC.

The rearrangement links TRBV4-2 to TRBJ2-7; TRBD2 matches at 8 bases. Germline assignment: CDR1 LGHNA and CDR2 YNFKEQ. The CDR3 sequence is 16 residues long. Trimming took 3 bases from V and 0 from J; bases not matched to a gene: 7. The CDR3 sequence is CASSQIASGPSYEQYF. As DNA, the CDR3 is TGTGCCAGCAGCCAGATAGCTAGCGGGCCCTCCTACGAGCAGTACTTC.

This clone was detected once. The J gene is TRBJ2-4, the V gene TRBV13; 9 bases match TRBD2. The V gene's germline CDR1 is PRHDT and CDR2 FYEKMQ (reference sequence). The CDR3 is 16 amino acids. V gave up 6 bases and J gave up 1 base; unmatched junction bases: 7. CDR3: CASRNSGGGAKNIQYF. CDR3 DNA sequence: TGTGCCAGCAGGAATAGCGGGGGAGGGGCCAAAAACATTCAGTACTTC.

This chain uses TRBV4-1 with TRBJ2-5, with 7 bases identical to TRBD2. The germline V gene encodes CDR1 MGHRA and CDR2 YSYEKL. The CDR3 runs to 16 residues. V shed 4 bases and J 1 base; nucleotides not matched to a gene: 9. For the CDR3, the DNA is TGCGCCAGCAGCCCCGGGACTATGGGCCTCCAAGAGACCCAGTACTTC. The encoded protein is CASSPGTMGLQETQYF.

This clone was observed a single time. The gene calls are TRBV6-6 and TRBJ1-2; D perhaps matches TRBD1 (6 bases). This CDR3 comprises 13 residues. The germline V and J ends were trimmed by 5 bases and 4 bases, with 11 bases remaining between them. Germline-derived CDR1 and CDR2 are MNHNY and SVGAGI (reference sequence). CDR3: CASSNGQLYGYTF. CDR3 nucleotide sequence: TGTGCCAGCAGTAACGGACAGCTCTATGGCTACACCTTC.

This clone has only one observation. This chain connects TRBV30 to TRBJ1-2; D gene uncertain. The CDR3 has 12 amino acids. CDR1 and CDR2 (germline): GTSNPN, SVGIG (reference sequence). Trimming shortened V by 5 bases and J by 4 bases, and 11 bases separated the two germline ends. CDR3 sequence (DNA): TGTGCCTGGGACTCCAGCGGCTATGGCTACACCTTC. Amino acid sequence: CAWDSSGYGYTF.

This chain joins TRBV4-1 and TRBJ2-7; possibly TRBD1 for D (5 bases). The CDR3 is 13 amino acids. Germline V gives CDR1 MGHRA, CDR2 YSYEKL. With 2 bases removed from V and 3 bases from J, the gap between germline ends came to 8 bases. CDR3 bases: TGCGCCAGCAGCCAAATACAGGACTACGAGCAGTACTTC. Translating it yields CASSQIQDYEQYF.

CDR3 DNA: TGTGCCAGCAGCTTCTCCACAGATACGCAGTATTTT. As protein: CASSFSTDTQYF. The chain links TRBV5-4 to TRBJ2-3; no definite D call. The germline V gene has CDR1 SGHNT and CDR2 YYREEE (reference sequence). V was pared by 2 bases and J by 2 bases, with 3 bases between. CDR3 size: 12 residues.

This chain joins TRBV11-3 and TRBJ1-1; D may be TRBD1 (6 bases). Germline V gives CDR1 SGHNT, CDR2 YENEEA. Deletions cut 3 bases from V and 5 bases from J, with 16 bases between. The CDR3 is 15 residues long. CDR3 coding DNA: TGTGCCAGCAGCTTTCGGGGGCCGTCAGGGACTGAAGCTTTCTTT. Protein: CASSFRGPSGTEAFF.

There are a few counts of this clone. The genes are TRBV18 and TRBJ1-6; D is possibly TRBD1 (6 bases). V lost 5 bases and J 10 bases, leaving 21 bases between the germline ends. Germline loops: CDR1 KGHSH, CDR2 LQKENI. This CDR3 has 16 amino acids. CDR3 protein: CASSSGPGDRTSPLHF. Written as DNA, the CDR3 is TGTGCCAGCTCATCCGGCCCAGGGGATCGGACCTCACCCCTCCACTTT.

The chain is built from TRBV7-8 and TRBJ2-5; D is perhaps TRBD2 (6 bases). The germline CDR1 and CDR2 sequences are SGHVS and FQNEAQ. Trimming pared 1 base from V and 5 bases from J, leaving 11 bases between. CDR3 length equals 14 residues. The CDR3 protein is CASSLGVGGETQYF. In DNA, the CDR3 is TGTGCCAGCAGCTTAGGGGTAGGAGGGGAGACCCAGTACTTC.

The chain has TRBV5-6 and TRBJ1-6, with TRBD1 identical over 9 bases. The junction had 6 bases not matched to a gene; V was cut back by 3 bases and J by 8 bases. The CDR3 runs 15 residues. Germline values: CDR1 SGHDT, CDR2 YYEEEE. Here the CDR3 reads CASSSTGGADSPLHF. The CDR3 nucleotides are TGTGCCAGCAGCTCAACAGGGGGCGCTGATTCACCCCTCCACTTT.

This clone was counted between two and nine times. V is TRBV18 and J is TRBJ2-7; maybe TRBD1 (5 bases). In germline, CDR1 is KGHSH, CDR2 LQKENI. This CDR3 contains 15 residues. With 1 base removed from V and 2 bases from J, the gap between germline ends came to 12 bases. The CDR3 loop is CASSPHADTPYEQYF. Here the CDR3 DNA reads TGTGCCAGCTCACCACATGCGGACACCCCCTACGAGCAGTACTTC.